This TCR beta chain came from a study of control samples from healthy donors and cancer patients. CDR3 length: 13 residues. The germline V gene encodes CDR1 MDHEN and CDR2 SYDVKM. Between the trimmed V and J ends, which lost 4 bases and 2 bases, there was a span of 9 bases. Sequenced by immunoSEQ multiplex PCR; TCRdb stores in-frame clones only, minus some. The profile shows more than 150,000 clones, about 93% of them singletons. The clonotype comes from a man aged 50 to 59 in good health. Sequences were obtained from blood. The chain combines TRBV28 with TRBJ2-7; no reliable D call. CDR3 in DNA: TGTGCCAGCAGTTATCCTGGCCCCTACGAGCAGTACTTC. It yields the protein CASSYPGPYEQYF.